The 12 T cell receptor beta chains reported below all come from one sample, sequenced in a study of regulatory T cells in long-lasting Graves disease. Researchers made TCR beta libraries by using iRepertoire HTBI primers and running Arm-PCR on CDR3 regions. TCRdb independently ran MiXCR on the multiplex PCR reads; one entry per CDR3 protein. The sample contains 350,000 to 550,000 distinct CDR3 sequences, less than 15% of which appear only once. The time point here: newly diagnosed GD, antithyroid drugs for less than 3 months. There was RNA extracted from PBMCs, and the TCR library was made from it. These data were also reused for a study on T cells in Graves' hyperthyroidism and ophthalmopathy.

The sample here was peripheral blood mononuclear cells (PBMCs), taken at new diagnosis, from a patient treated with antithyroid drugs. The receptor set was obtained from a woman between 45 and 65 years old with Graves disease.

The V gene is TRBV10-3, the J gene TRBJ2-7, with 9 bases aligning to TRBD1. Germline CDR1 ENHRY, CDR2 SYGVKD. This CDR3 region has 14 residues. Unmatched junction bases numbered 3, after V lost 3 bases and J lost 3 bases. CDR3 protein: CAISDPDRGYEQYF. The DNA for the CDR3 is TGTGCCATCAGTGACCCGGACAGGGGCTACGAGCAGTACTTC.

This clonotype was detected many times. The chain links TRBV7-9 to TRBJ2-3, with 7 bases matching TRBD1. V lost 10 bases and J lost 4; bases outside the gene matches: 14. The CDR3 is made up of 15 amino acids. Germline V gives CDR1 SEHNR, CDR2 FQNEAQ (reference sequence). The chain's CDR3 is CAIPKQGMGSDTQYF. DNA for the CDR3: TGTGCCATCCCGAAACAGGGGATGGGGTCAGATACGCAGTATTTT.

This clonotype was seen a handful of times. The chain is built from TRBV28 and TRBJ1-4, with D perhaps matching TRBD1 (6 bases). Germline loops: CDR1 MDHEN, CDR2 SYDVKM. V lost 3 bases and J 8 bases, leaving 13 bases between the germline ends. This CDR3 spans 14 amino acids. For the CDR3, the DNA is TGTGCCAGCAGTTTTAGCAGGGGAGGAGAAAAACTGTTTTTT. Its translation: CASSFSRGGEKLFF.

Concerning this clonotype: This clone may be a read error of a much larger clone one base away. The rearrangement uses TRBV7-9 and TRBJ2-7; the D gene is possibly TRBD1 (6 bases). Trimming pared 4 bases from V and 2 bases from J, leaving 12 bases between. The V gene's germline CDR1 is SEHNR and CDR2 FQNEAQ (reference sequence). This CDR3 is built from 14 residues. The CDR3 bases are TGTGCCAGCAGCTCAGGGGACGGAACCTACGAGCAGTACTTC. Translating gives CASSSGDGTYEQYF.

The table lists this clonotype with many counts. V is TRBV30 and J is TRBJ2-1; D not certain. The V end lost 4 bases, the J end lost 7 bases, and 8 bases lay between the germline ends. This CDR3 spans 11 amino acids. In germline, CDR1 is GTSNPN, CDR2 SVGIG (reference sequence). As DNA, the CDR3 is TGTGCCTGGACCTTAGGAAATGAGCAGTTCTTC. Translated, it gives CAWTLGNEQFF.

In its sample, this clonotype was seen a few times. The rearrangement links TRBV27 to TRBJ2-5; 7 bases agree with TRBD2. The CDR3 spans 14 residues. Germline V gene sequence: CDR1 MNHEY, CDR2 SMNVEV (reference sequence). V trimming: 4 bases; J trimming: 5 bases; junction bases outside the gene matches: 7. The DNA for the CDR3 is TGTGCCAGCAGTTGGGGGAGGGCCGGGGAGACCCAGTACTTC. The encoded protein is CASSWGRAGETQYF.

This clonotype was counted many times. The V gene is TRBV5-5, the J gene TRBJ2-3, with D unclear. Germline CDR1 and CDR2: SGHKS and YYEKEE (reference sequence). The V end was cut by 0 bases, the J end by 3 bases, with 11 bases between. The length of the CDR3 is 15 residues. The CDR3: CASSLVPSSTDTQYF. As DNA, the CDR3 is TGTGCCAGCAGCTTGGTGCCCTCGTCAACAGATACGCAGTATTTT.

This clonotype has more than one count but fewer than ten. This chain links TRBV28 with TRBJ1-6; D not resolved. Trimming shortened V by 3 bases and J by 10 bases, and 7 bases separated the two germline ends. The CDR3 contains 12 residues. Germline V gene sequence: CDR1 MDHEN, CDR2 SYDVKM. DNA of the CDR3: TGTGCCAGCAGTTTGGCAGCCTCACCCCTCCACTTT. It translates to CASSLAASPLHF.

This clonotype was picked up a small number of times. V and J are TRBV6-2 or TRBV6-3 and TRBJ2-1; 9 nucleotides agree with TRBD2. V shed 6 bases, J shed 2 bases, and the junction held 2 bases outside the gene matches. CDR1 is MNHEY, CDR2 SVGEGT, per germline. CDR3 length equals 14 residues. The CDR3 region is CASRIAGAYNEQFF. In DNA form, the CDR3 reads TGTGCCAGCAGAATAGCGGGGGCCTACAATGAGCAGTTCTTC.

This clonotype was observed a few times. The chain has TRBV5-1 and TRBJ2-7; D not certain. There are 13 residues in the CDR3. From germline, CDR1 is SGHRS and CDR2 YFSETQ. Trimming cost V 1 base and J 0 bases, with 5 bases left between them. CDR3 sequence (DNA): TGCGCCAGCAGCTTGTACGACTCCTACGAGCAGTACTTC. It translates to CASSLYDSYEQYF. The complete variable domain, with remaining parts taken from reference TRBV5-1 and TRBJ2-7, reads KAGVTQTPRYLIKTRGQQVTLSCSPISGHRSVSWYQQTPGQGLQFLFEYFSETQRNKGNFPGRFSGRQFSNSRSEMNVSTLELGDSALYLCASSLYDSYEQYFGPGTRLTVT.

This chain uses TRBV3-1 with TRBJ2-5, with 7 bases lining up with TRBD2. The CDR3 spans 18 residues. With 2 bases clipped from V and 4 bases from J, the junction kept 16 bases outside the gene matches. The germline gives CDR1 LGHDT, CDR2 YNNKEL (reference sequence). The CDR3, as DNA: TGTGCCAGCAGCCAATATGATAGCGGGCCCCGAGGTGGAGAGACCCAGTACTTC. This sequence encodes CASSQYDSGPRGGETQYF.

In its sample, this clonotype was seen many times. V gene TRBV29-1 combines with J gene TRBJ2-1; D may be TRBD1 (6 bases). Trimming stripped 8 bases from V and 0 bases from J, with 11 bases between. Germline V lookup: CDR1 SQVTM, CDR2 ANQGSEA. The CDR3 has 13 residues. The CDR3, as DNA: TGCAGCTCCGGGACATTCTCCTACAATGAGCAGTTCTTC. It is translated as CSSGTFSYNEQFF.